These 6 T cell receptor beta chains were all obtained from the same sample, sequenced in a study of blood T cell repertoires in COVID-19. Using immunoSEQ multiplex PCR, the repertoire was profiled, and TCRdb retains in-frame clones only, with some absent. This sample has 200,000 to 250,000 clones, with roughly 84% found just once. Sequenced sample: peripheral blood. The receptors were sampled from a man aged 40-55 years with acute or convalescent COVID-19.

The CDR3 nucleotides are TGTGCCTGGAGCCAGGACAGGGGCGACGGCTACACCTTC. The encoded protein is CAWSQDRGDGYTF. The rearrangement uses TRBV30 and TRBJ1-2; 9 bases agree with TRBD1. This CDR3 has 13 amino acids. Germline CDR1 GTSNPN, CDR2 SVGIG (reference sequence). J gave up 8 bases and V 3 bases, and 7 bases lay outside the gene matches.

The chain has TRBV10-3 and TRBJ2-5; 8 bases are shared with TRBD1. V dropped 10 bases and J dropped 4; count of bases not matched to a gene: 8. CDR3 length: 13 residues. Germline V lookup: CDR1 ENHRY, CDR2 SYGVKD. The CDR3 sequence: CANQGAGGETQYF. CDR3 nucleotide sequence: TGTGCCAACCAGGGGGCCGGGGGAGAGACCCAGTACTTC.

The CDR3 sequence is CASSVGGGSSGNTIYF. CDR3 bases: TGTGCCAGCAGCGTAGGGGGAGGCAGCTCTGGAAACACCATATATTTT. The chain carries TRBV9 and TRBJ1-3; no reliable D call. This CDR3 comprises 16 residues. V gave up 0 bases and J gave up 0 bases, with 10 bases separating them. Germline CDR1 SGDLS, CDR2 YYNGEE.

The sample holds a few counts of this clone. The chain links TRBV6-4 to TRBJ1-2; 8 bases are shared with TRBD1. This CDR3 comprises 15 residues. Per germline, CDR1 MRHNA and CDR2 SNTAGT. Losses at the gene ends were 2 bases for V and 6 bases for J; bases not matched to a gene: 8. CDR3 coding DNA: TGTGCCAGCAGTGACCCAAACAGGGGGGAGGATGGCTACACCTTC. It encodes CASSDPNRGEDGYTF.

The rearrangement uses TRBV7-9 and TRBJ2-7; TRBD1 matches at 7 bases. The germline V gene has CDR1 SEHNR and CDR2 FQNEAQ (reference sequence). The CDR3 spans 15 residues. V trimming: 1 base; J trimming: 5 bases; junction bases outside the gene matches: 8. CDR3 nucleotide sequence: TGTGCCAGCAGCTTAGGAGACAGGGTCCCGGACGAGCAGTACTTC. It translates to CASSLGDRVPDEQYF.

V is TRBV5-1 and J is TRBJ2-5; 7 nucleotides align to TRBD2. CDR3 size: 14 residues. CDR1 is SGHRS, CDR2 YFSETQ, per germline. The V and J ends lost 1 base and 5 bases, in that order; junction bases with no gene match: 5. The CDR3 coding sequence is TGCGCCAGCAGCTTGCCTAGCGGCCGGGAGACCCAGTACTTC. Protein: CASSLPSGRETQYF. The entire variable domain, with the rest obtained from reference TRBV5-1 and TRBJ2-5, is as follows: KAGVTQTPRYLIKTRGQQVTLSCSPISGHRSVSWYQQTPGQGLQFLFEYFSETQRNKGNFPGRFSGRQFSNSRSEMNVSTLELGDSALYLCASSLPSGRETQYFGPGTRLLVL.